This TCR beta chain was sequenced in a study of blood T cell repertoires in COVID-19. Turning to the study itself: Sites in the United States, Italy and Spain provided acute and convalescent COVID-19 samples. The cDNA or gDNA used as material had been derived from T cells, B-cell-depleted T cells, or PBMCs.

Germline lookup yields CDR1 SGHKS and CDR2 YYEKEE (reference sequence). This CDR3 has 17 residues. Trimming pared 4 bases from V and 9 bases from J, leaving 23 bases between. As handled by the study authors: For nucleated cells, counts were estimated from reference gene primer amplification. Only in-frame clones appear in the TCRdb table, and some are missing; sequencing was by immunoSEQ multiplex PCR. Clone size and the V and J calls come from that table; the DNA yielded D and trimming. The top ten hold roughly 30% of the sample, which has around 120,000 clones, over 80% seen once. This clone was counted a single time.

The source of this sequence is a woman in her 70s with acute or convalescent COVID-19. The chain is built from TRBV5-5 and TRBJ1-6; tentative D call: TRBD1 (6 bases). Sequencing was performed on peripheral blood. This chain's CDR3 is CASSDQTGMDRFSPLHF. CDR3 nucleotide sequence: TGTGCCAGCAGCGACCAAACAGGGATGGATAGGTTTTCACCCCTCCACTTT.